Sequencing of this TCR beta chain was carried out in a study of T cell responses to AZD1222 COVID-19 vaccine. General study points: Most donors were white British and more were female, and clonal diversity was possibly underestimated. Close to half of spike-specific TCRs reportedly recognize unmutated variant regions. Spike-wide vaccine-associated CD4 TCRs dominated at 160-218 and 743-854. Vaccination with two AZD1222 doses was followed by a rise in Spike-specific TCR breadth and depth.

The CDR3 covers 15 residues. Germline CDR1 reads LNHDA; CDR2 reads SQIVND (reference sequence). V lost 3 bases to trimming and J lost 0 bases; unmatched junction nucleotides: 1. A remark on this clone: Its matching antigen is unknown.

Here immunoSEQ multiplex PCR was the method, and the copy in TCRdb shows in-frame clones only, minus some. The table shows around 130,000 clones, with under 95% occurring only once. J is TRBJ2-2 and V is TRBV19, with TRBD1 matching over 7 bases. The TCR was taken from an adult in good health. Sequencing was performed on peripheral blood, taken on day 0 of AZD1222 vaccination. CDR3 amino acids: CASSIGQANTGELFF. CDR3 in DNA: TGTGCCAGTAGTATCGGACAGGCGAACACCGGGGAGCTGTTTTTT.